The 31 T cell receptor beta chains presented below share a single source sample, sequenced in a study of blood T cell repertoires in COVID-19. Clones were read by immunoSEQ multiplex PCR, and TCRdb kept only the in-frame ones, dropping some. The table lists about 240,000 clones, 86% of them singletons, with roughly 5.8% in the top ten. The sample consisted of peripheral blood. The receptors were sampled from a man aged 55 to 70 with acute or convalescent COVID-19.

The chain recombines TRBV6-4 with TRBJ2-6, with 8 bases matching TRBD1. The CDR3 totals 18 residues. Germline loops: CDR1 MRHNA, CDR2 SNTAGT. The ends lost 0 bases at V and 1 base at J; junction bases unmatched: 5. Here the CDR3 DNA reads TGTGCCAGCAGTGACTCGGCAGGGGGCGCATCTGGGGCCAACGTCCTGACTTTC. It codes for CASSDSAGGASGANVLTF.

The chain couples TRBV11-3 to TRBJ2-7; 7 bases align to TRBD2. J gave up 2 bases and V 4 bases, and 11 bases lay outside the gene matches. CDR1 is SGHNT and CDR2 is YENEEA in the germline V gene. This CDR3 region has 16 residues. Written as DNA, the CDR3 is TGTGCCAGCAGCTCCAACCAGGGACTACCCCCCTACGAGCAGTACTTC. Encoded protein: CASSSNQGLPPYEQYF.

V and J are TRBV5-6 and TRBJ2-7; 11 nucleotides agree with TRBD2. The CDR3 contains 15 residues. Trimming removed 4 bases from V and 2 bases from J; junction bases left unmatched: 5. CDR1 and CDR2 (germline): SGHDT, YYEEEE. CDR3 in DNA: TGTGCCAGCAGCGGAGGGACTAGCGGAACCTACGAGCAGTACTTC. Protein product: CASSGGTSGTYEQYF. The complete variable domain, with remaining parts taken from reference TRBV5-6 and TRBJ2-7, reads DAGVTQSPTHLIKTRGQQVTLRCSPKSGHDTVSWYQQALGQGPQFIFQYYEEEERQRGNFPDRFSGHQFPNYSSELNVNALLLGDSALYLCASSGGTSGTYEQYFGPGTRLTVT.

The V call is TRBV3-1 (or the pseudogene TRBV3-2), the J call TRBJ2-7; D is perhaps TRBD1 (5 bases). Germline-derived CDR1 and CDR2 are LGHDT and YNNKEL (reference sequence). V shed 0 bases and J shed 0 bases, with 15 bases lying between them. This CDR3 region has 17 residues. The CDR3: CASSQDPGHESSYEQYF. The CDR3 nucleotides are TGTGCCAGCAGCCAAGACCCCGGACATGAGAGCTCCTACGAGCAGTACTTC.

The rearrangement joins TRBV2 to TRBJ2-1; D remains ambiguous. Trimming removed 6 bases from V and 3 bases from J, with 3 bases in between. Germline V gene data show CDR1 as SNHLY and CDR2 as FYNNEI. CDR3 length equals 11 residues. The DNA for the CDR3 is TGTGCCAGCAGCCTCTACAATGAGCAGTTCTTC. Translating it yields CASSLYNEQFF.

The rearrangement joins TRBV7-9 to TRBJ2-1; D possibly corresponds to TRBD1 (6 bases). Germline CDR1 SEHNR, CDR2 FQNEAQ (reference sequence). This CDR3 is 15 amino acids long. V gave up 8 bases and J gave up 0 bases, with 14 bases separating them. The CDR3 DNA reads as TGTGCCAGCGGAGAAGGGGGTAGCTCCTACAATGAGCAGTTCTTC. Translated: CASGEGGSSYNEQFF.

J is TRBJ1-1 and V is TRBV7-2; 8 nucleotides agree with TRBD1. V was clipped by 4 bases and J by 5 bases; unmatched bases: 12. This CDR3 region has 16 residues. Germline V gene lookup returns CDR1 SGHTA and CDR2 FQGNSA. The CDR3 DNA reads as TGTGCCAGCAGCTCAAACCCGGACAGGGCGAGGACTGAAGCTTTCTTT. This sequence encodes CASSSNPDRARTEAFF. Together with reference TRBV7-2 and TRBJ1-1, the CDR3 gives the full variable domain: GAGVSQSPSNKVTEKGKDVELRCDPISGHTALYWYRQSLGQGLEFLIYFQGNSAPDKSGLPSDRFSAERTGGSVSTLTIQRTQQEDSAVYLCASSSNPDRARTEAFFGQGTRLTVV.

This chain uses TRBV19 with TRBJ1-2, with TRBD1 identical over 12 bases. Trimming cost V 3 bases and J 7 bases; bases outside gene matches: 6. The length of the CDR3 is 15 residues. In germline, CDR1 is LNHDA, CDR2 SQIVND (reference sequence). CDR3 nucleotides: TGTGCCAGTAGTATCCGAGGGACAGGGGGCGGTGGCTACACCTTC. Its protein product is CASSIRGTGGGGYTF.

CDR3 bases: TGTGCTAGTGGTTTGGACCCGGACAGGGGGACTGAAGCTTTCTTT. Protein: CASGLDPDRGTEAFF. This chain joins TRBV12-5 and TRBJ1-1; 10 positions match TRBD1. Looked up from germline, CDR1 is LGHNT and CDR2 is FRNRAP. Trimming at V came to 1 base and at J to 5 bases, leaving 4 bases not matched to a gene. This CDR3 comprises 15 residues.

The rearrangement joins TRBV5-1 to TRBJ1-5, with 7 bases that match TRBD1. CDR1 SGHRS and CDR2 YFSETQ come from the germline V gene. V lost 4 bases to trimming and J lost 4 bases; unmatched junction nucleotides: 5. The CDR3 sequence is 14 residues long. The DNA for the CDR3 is TGCGCCAGCAGCACCACGGGACAGAATCAGCCCCAGCATTTT. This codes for CASSTTGQNQPQHF.

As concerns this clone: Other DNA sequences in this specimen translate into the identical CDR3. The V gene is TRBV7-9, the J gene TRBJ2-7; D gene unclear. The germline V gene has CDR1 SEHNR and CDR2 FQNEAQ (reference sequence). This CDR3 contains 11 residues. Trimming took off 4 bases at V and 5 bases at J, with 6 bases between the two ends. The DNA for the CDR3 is TGTGCCAGCAGCTCTCTCCACGAGCAGTACTTC. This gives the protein CASSSLHEQYF.

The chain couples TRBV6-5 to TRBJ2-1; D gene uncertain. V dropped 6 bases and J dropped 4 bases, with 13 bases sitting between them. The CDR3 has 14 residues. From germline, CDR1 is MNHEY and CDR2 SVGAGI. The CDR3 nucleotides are TGTGCCAGCAGCGCTGACTCGGCTTACAATGAGCAGTTCTTC. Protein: CASSADSAYNEQFF.

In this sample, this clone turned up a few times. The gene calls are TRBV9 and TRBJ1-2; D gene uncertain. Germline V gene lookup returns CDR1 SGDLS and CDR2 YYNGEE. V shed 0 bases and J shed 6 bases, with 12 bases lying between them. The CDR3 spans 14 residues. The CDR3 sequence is CASSVGPDGDGYTF. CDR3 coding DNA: TGTGCCAGCAGCGTAGGGCCAGACGGGGATGGCTACACCTTC.

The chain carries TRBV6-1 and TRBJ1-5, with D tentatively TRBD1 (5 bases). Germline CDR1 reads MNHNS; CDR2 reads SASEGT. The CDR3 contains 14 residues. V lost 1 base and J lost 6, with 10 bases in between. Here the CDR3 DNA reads TGTGCCAGCAGTGAAGACGGGGGATCTCAGCCCCAGCATTTT. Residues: CASSEDGGSQPQHF.

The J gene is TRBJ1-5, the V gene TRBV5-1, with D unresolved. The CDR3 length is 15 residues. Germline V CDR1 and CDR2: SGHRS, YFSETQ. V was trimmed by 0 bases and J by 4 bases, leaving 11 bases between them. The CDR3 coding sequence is TGCGCCAGCAGCTTGGCCGGGGTAAAAAATCAGCCCCAGCATTTT. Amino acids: CASSLAGVKNQPQHF.

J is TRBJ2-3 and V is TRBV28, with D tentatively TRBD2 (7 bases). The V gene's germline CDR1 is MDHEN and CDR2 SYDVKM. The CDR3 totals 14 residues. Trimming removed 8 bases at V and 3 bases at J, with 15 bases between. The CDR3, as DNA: TGTGCCAGCGGGGGCACTAGCGTAACAGATACGCAGTATTTT. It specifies CASGGTSVTDTQYF. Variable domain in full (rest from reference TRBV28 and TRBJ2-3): DVKVTQSSRYLVKRTGEKVFLECVQDMDHENMFWYRQDPGLGLRLIYFSYDVKMKEKGDIPEGYSVSREKKERFSLILESASTNQTSMYLCASGGTSVTDTQYFGPGTRLTVL.

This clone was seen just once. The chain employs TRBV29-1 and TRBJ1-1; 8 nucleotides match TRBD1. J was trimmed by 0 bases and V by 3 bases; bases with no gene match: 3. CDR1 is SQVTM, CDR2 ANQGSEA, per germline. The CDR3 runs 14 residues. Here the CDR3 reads CSVDDRGVNTEAFF. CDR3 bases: TGCAGCGTTGACGACAGGGGCGTGAACACTGAAGCTTTCTTT.

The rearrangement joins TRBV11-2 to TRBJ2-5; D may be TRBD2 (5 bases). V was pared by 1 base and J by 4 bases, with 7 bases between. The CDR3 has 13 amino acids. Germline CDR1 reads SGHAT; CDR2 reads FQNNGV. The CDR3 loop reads CASSLVGIETQYF. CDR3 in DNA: TGTGCCAGCAGCTTAGTCGGGATAGAGACCCAGTACTTC. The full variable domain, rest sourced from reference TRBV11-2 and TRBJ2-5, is EAGVAQSPRYKIIEKRQSVAFWCNPISGHATLYWYQQILGQGPKLLIQFQNNGVVDDSQLPKDRFSAERLKGVDSTLKIQPAKLEDSAVYLCASSLVGIETQYFGPGTRLLVL.

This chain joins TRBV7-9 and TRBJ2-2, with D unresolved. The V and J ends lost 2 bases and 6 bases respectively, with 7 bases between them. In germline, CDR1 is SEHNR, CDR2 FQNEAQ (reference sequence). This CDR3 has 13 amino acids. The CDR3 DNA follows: TGTGCCAGCAGCTTAATATGGCCCGGGGAGCTGTTTTTT. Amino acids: CASSLIWPGELFF.

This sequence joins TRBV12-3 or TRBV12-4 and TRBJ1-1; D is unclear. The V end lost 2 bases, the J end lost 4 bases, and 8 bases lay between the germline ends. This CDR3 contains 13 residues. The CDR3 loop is CASSLRGITEAFF. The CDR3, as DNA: TGTGCCAGCAGTTTACGAGGGATCACTGAAGCTTTCTTT.

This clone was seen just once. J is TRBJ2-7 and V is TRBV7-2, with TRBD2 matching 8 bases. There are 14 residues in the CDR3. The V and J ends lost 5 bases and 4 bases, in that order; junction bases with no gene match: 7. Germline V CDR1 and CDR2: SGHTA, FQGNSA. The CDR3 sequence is CASSPQSGSYEQYF. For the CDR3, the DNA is TGTGCCAGCAGCCCTCAAAGCGGGAGTTACGAGCAGTACTTC.

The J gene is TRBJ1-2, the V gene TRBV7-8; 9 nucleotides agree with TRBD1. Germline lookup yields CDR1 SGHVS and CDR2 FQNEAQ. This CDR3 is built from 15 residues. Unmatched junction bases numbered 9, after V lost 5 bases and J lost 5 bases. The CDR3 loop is CASSPGQGESYGYTF. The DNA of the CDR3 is TGTGCCAGCAGCCCGGGACAGGGTGAGAGTTATGGCTACACCTTC.

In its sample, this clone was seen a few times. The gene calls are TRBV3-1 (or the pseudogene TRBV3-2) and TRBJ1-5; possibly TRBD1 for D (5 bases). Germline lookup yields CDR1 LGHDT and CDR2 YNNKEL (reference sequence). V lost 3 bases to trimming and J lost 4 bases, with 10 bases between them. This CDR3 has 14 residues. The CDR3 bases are TGTGCCAGCAGCCATGGGGCAGGGAATCAGCCCCAGCATTTT. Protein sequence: CASSHGAGNQPQHF.

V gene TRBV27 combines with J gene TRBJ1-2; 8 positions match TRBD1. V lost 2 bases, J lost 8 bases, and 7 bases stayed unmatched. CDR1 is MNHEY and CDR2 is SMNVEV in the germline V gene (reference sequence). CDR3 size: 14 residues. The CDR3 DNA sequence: TGTGCCAGCAGTTTAACCGGCAGGGACAGGGGCTACACCTTC. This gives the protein CASSLTGRDRGYTF.

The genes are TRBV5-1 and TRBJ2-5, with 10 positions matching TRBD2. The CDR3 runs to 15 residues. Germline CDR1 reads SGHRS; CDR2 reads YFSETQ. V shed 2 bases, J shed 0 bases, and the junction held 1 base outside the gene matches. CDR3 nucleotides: TGCGCCAGCAGCTTACTAGCGGGATACCAAGAGACCCAGTACTTC. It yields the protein CASSLLAGYQETQYF.

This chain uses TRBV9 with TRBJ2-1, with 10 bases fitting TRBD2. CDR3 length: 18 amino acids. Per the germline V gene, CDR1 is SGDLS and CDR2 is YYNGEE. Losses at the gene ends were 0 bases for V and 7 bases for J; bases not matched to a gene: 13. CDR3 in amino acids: CASSVARIAGGGKNEQFF. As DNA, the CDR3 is TGTGCCAGCAGCGTAGCTCGAATAGCGGGAGGAGGGAAGAATGAGCAGTTCTTC.

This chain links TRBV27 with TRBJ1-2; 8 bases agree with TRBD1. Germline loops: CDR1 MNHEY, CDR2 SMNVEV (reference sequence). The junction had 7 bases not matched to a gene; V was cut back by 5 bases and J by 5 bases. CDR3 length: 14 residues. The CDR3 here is CASSLDRGGYGYTF. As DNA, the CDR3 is TGTGCCAGCAGTCTCGACAGGGGCGGGTATGGCTACACCTTC.

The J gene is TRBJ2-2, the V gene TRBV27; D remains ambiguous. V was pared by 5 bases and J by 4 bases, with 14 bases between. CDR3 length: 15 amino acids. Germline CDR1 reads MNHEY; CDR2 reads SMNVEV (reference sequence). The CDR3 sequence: CASSPRVPVTGELFF. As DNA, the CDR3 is TGTGCCAGCAGTCCCCGGGTCCCGGTCACCGGGGAGCTGTTTTTT.

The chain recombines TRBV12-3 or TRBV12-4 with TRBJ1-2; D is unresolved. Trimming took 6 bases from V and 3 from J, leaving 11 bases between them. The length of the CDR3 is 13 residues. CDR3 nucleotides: TGTGCCAGCAGCCCGTCCGAGTACTATGGCTACACCTTC. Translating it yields CASSPSEYYGYTF.

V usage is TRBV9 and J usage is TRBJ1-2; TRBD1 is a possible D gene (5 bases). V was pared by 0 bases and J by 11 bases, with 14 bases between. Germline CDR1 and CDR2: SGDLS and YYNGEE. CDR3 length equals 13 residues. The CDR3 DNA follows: TGTGCCAGCAGCGTAGAGCGGGGCAGTTTTTACACCTTC. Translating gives CASSVERGSFYTF.

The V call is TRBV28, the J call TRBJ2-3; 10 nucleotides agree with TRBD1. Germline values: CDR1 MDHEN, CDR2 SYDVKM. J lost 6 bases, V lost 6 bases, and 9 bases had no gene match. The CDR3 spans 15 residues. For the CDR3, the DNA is TGTGCCAGCAGCCGAACCGGGACAGGGGTGGATACGCAGTATTTT. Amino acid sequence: CASSRTGTGVDTQYF.